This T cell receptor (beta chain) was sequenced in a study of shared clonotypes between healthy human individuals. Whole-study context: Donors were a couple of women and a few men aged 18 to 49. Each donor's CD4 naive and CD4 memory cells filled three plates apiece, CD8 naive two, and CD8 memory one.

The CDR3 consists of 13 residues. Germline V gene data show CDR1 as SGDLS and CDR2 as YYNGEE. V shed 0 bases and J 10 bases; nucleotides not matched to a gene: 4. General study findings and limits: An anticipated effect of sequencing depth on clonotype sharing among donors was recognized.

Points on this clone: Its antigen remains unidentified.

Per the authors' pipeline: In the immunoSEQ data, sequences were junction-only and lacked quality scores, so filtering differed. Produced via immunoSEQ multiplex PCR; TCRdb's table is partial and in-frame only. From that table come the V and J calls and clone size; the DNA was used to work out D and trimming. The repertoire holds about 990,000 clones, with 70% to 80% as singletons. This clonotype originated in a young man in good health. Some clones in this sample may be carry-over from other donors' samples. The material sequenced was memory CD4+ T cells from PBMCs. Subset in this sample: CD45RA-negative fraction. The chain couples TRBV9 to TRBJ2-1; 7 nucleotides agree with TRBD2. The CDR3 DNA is TGTGCCAGCAGCGTAGTAGGAGCGGGAGAGCAGTTCTTC. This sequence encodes CASSVVGAGEQFF.